These T cell receptor beta chains were read from a single sample in a study of cytomegalovirus exposure and HLA in healthy donors. Profiling relied on immunoSEQ multiplex PCR, and the TCRdb table lists in-frame clones only, not all of them. The sample has roughly 130,000 clones, around 73% seen once. Sequenced input: PBMCs. The receptors shown here come from a woman aged 40 to 50 in good health and CMV-seronegative. Both conserved end residues are part of each CDR3. A D gene is named only where the DNA matches it firmly. Size is omitted from some rows. Given values are once, few, many or a class for expanded clones.

NA	TRBV4-2	few	TRBJ1-1	TGTGCCAGCAGCGGGCAAAGACAGGAAGCTTTCTTT	CASSGQRQEAFF
TRBD2	TRBV9	few	TRBJ2-3	TGTGCCAGCAGCGCGTCAGCGGGGGGACTCGCAGATACGCAGTATTTT	CASSASAGGLADTQYF
NA	TRBV4-1	NA	TRBJ2-2	TGCGCCAGCAGCCAAGTTGACAGGAACACCGGGGAGCTGTTTTTT	CASSQVDRNTGELFF
TRBD1	TRBV10-3	NA	TRBJ2-2	TGTGCCATCATGGGAAGGACAGGCGGGGAGCTGTTTTTT	CAIMGRTGGELFF
TRBD1	TRBV18	NA	TRBJ1-2	TGTGCCAGCTCACCACGAGGACAGGGAGTCTATGGCTACACCTTC	CASSPRGQGVYGYTF
NA	TRBV7-9	NA	TRBJ2-1	TGTTCCAGCACCTATTACAATGAGCAGTTCTTC	CSSTYYNEQFF
NA	TRBV2	NA	TRBJ2-1	TGTGCCAGCAGTGAAGGGGGCTGGTATGAGCAGTTCTTC	CASSEGGWYEQFF
NA	TRBV7-3	NA	TRBJ2-1	TGTGCCAGCAGCTTAGGGGCTTCCTACAATGAGCAGTTCTTC	CASSLGASYNEQFF
NA	TRBV11-2	NA	TRBJ2-7	TGTGCCAGCAGCTTAGGTCCAGGGTCCTACGAGCAGTACTTC	CASSLGPGSYEQYF
NA	TRBV5-1	NA	TRBJ1-2	TGCGCCAGCAGCTTGGGGCCTCAAGCTAACTATGGCTACACCTTC	CASSLGPQANYGYTF
NA	TRBV5-1	NA	TRBJ1-1	TGCGCCAGCAGCTCGAACACGGACAGTTATGAAGCTTTCTTT	CASSSNTDSYEAFF
NA	TRBV28	NA	TRBJ1-2	TGTGCCAGCAGTTTAATAAGTCCAGGGATCTATGGCTACACCTTC	CASSLISPGIYGYTF
NA	TRBV6-4	once	TRBJ2-2	TGTGCCAGCAGTGACTACGGCACCGGGGAGCTGTTTTTT	CASSDYGTGELFF
NA	TRBV11-3	NA	TRBJ2-1	TGTGCCAGCAGCTATGGCGGATGGGGAGCGCGGGATGAGCAGTTCTTC	CASSYGGWGARDEQFF
NA	TRBV18	NA	TRBJ1-2	TGTGCCAGCTCGGCGGGGGGCTATGGCTACACCTTC	CASSAGGYGYTF
TRBD1	TRBV13	NA	TRBJ2-7	TGTGCCAGCAGCGTCGGACAGGGGGCGAAAAGGCCCGAGCAGTACTTC	CASSVGQGAKRPEQYF
NA	TRBV7-6	NA	TRBJ1-5	TGTGCCAGCAGCGCACAGCATAGCAATCAGCCCCAGCATTTT	CASSAQHSNQPQHF
TRBD2	TRBV7-8	NA	TRBJ2-1	TGTGCCAGCAGCTTAGGACTAGCGGGGGGGACCTACAATGAGCAGTTCTTC	CASSLGLAGGTYNEQFF
NA	TRBV19	NA	TRBJ1-5	TGTGCCAGTAGTATTGATCCTTGGAGTGATCAGCCCCAGCATTTT	CASSIDPWSDQPQHF
TRBD2	TRBV9	once	TRBJ2-3	TGTGCCAGCAGCCCGGGACTAGCGGAAGATACGCAGTATTTT	CASSPGLAEDTQYF
NA	TRBV2	NA	TRBJ1-6	TGTGCCAGCAGTGAAGATCCCACGGGTAATTCACCCCTCCACTTT	CASSEDPTGNSPLHF
NA	TRBV5-8	NA	TRBJ2-3	TGTGCCAGCAGCTTCAGATCAGGGTCAGATACGCAGTATTTT	CASSFRSGSDTQYF
NA	TRBV6-1	few	TRBJ1-5	TGTGCCAGCAGTGAAGAGAGCTCGCCCCAGCATTTT	CASSEESSPQHF
NA	TRBV6-6	NA	TRBJ2-2	TGTGCCAGCAGTATACAGGGCAGACACACCGGGGAGCTGCTTTTT	CASSIQGRHTGELLF
TRBD1	TRBV27	NA	TRBJ1-2	TGTGCCAGCAGGCCGGACAGGGGGAATGGCTACACCTTC	CASRPDRGNGYTF
NA	TRBV25-1	NA	TRBJ1-5	TGTGCCAGCAGTGCAGGGAGCAATCAGCCCCAGCATTTT	CASSAGSNQPQHF
NA	TRBV10-1	once	TRBJ2-3	TGCGCCAGCAGTGAGTATGGACAGAGCACAGATACGCAGTATTTT	CASSEYGQSTDTQYF
TRBD2	TRBV2	NA	TRBJ2-2	TGTGCCAGCAAGGGTAGCGGGGGCAACACCGGGGAGCTGTTTTTT	CASKGSGGNTGELFF
NA	TRBV4-1	NA	TRBJ1-6	TGCGCCAGCAGCCAAGAGGGGCCGCGCGTGCGGTGGGATTCACCCCTCCACTTT	CASSQEGPRVRWDSPLHF
NA	TRBV19	NA	TRBJ1-1	TGTGCCAGTAGTAGTGGAGCAGGGCGTGGGAACACTGAAGCTTTCTTT	CASSSGAGRGNTEAFF
TRBD1	TRBV11-2	NA	TRBJ1-6	TGTGCCAGCAGCCCTCGGACAGGGGGTCTCGATTCACCCCTCCACTTT	CASSPRTGGLDSPLHF
NA	TRBV7-6	NA	TRBJ2-2	TGTGCCAGCAGCAGGGGGGGGCCTGGGGAGCTGTTTTTT	CASSRGGPGELFF
TRBD1	TRBV5-8	NA	TRBJ1-3	TGTGCCAGCAGCTGGGGGACAGGGGGAAACACCATATATTTT	CASSWGTGGNTIYF
NA	TRBV6-6	NA	TRBJ2-1	TGTGCCAGCAACTGGTACAATGAGCAGTTCTTC	CASNWYNEQFF
NA	TRBV5-1	NA	TRBJ2-1	TGCGCCAGCAGCTTGCCCCAACTGAGCTCCTACAATGAGCAGTTCTTC	CASSLPQLSSYNEQFF
NA	TRBV7-3	NA	TRBJ2-6	TGTGCCAGCAGCGAGGGTCCCAGCCGCATCTCTGGGGCCAACGTCCTGACTTTC	CASSEGPSRISGANVLTF
TRBD1	TRBV6-5	NA	TRBJ2-5	TGTGCCAGCAGCTCCGCAGGGGGCAGGGAGACCCAGTACTTC	CASSSAGGRETQYF
TRBD1	TRBV6-1	NA	TRBJ2-7	TGTGCCAGCAGTCCGCGGACAGGGCCCTACGAGCAGTACTTC	CASSPRTGPYEQYF
TRBD2	TRBV5-5	few	TRBJ2-1	TGTGCCAGCAGCTTACTAGCGGGGGGGCTCAATGAGCAGTTCTTC	CASSLLAGGLNEQFF
NA	TRBV27	NA	TRBJ2-1	TGTGCCAGCAGTTTATCAGGGGCGAGATACAATGAGCAGTTCTTC	CASSLSGARYNEQFF
NA	TRBV4-2	few	TRBJ1-1	TGTGCCAGCAGCCAAGATCTGTGGAACACTGAAGCTTTCTTT	CASSQDLWNTEAFF
NA	TRBV7-9	NA	TRBJ1-1	TGTGCCAGCAGCTTCGGGGGAACGAACACTGAAGCTTTCTTT	CASSFGGTNTEAFF
TRBD2	TRBV15	NA	TRBJ2-5	TGTGCCACCAGCGGGACTAGAAAAGAGACCCAGTACTTC	CATSGTRKETQYF
NA	TRBV15	NA	TRBJ1-1	TGTGCCACCAGCAGTAATTTGGACAGCAACACTGAAGCTTTCTTT	CATSSNLDSNTEAFF
NA	TRBV29-1	NA	TRBJ1-3	TGCAGCGTTGGTGACAGCTCTGGAAACACCATATATTTT	CSVGDSSGNTIYF
NA	TRBV28	NA	TRBJ1-3	TGTGCCAGCAGTTCCGGGAGTCTATTCGGAAACACCATATATTTT	CASSSGSLFGNTIYF
TRBD1	TRBV4-1	NA	TRBJ2-2	TGCGCCACGGGGGGGGGACAGGGGCCGATTTACCTTAACACCGGGGAGCTGTTTTTT	CATGGGQGPIYLNTGELFF
TRBD1	TRBV7-6	few	TRBJ1-2	TGTGCCAGCAGCCGGGACAGGGGAGGTAGCTACACCTTC	CASSRDRGGSYTF
NA	TRBV29-1	NA	TRBJ1-2	TGCAGCGTTGAAGATCTGCACTTAGATGGCTACACCTTC	CSVEDLHLDGYTF
TRBD1	TRBV7-9	NA	TRBJ1-2	TGTGCCAGCAGGACAGGGCTAAGGGATGGCTACACCTTC	CASRTGLRDGYTF